The clone carrying this T cell receptor beta chain has at least ten counts. Antigen: not known. V dropped 5 bases and J dropped 1; count of bases not matched to a gene: 5. The CDR3 is 15 amino acids. Germline-derived CDR1 and CDR2 are MDHEN and SYDVKM. The record originates from a study of T cell repertoires in cytomegalovirus infection. Overall study results and limits: HLA-C-restricted CMV clonotypes gave the most frequent clonotype in two of eight donors.

MiXCR, applied by TCRdb to the reads, yields one record per CDR3 protein. This table has under 350,000 distinct CDR3 sequences, around 9.1% appearing once. The sequenced sample consisted of PBMCs. The chain links TRBV28 to TRBJ1-5; 7 bases agree with TRBD1. This sequence was found in a human donor in good health (CMV status not recorded). Some clones in this sample may be carry-over from other donors' samples. This CDR3 is CASSRTGGSNQPQHF. CDR3 nucleotides: TGTGCCAGCAGTAGGACAGGCGGGAGCAATCAGCCCCAGCATTTT.